This TCR beta chain was sequenced during a study of blood T cell repertoires in COVID-19 (dated by TCRdb to between 2020 and 2021). About the investigation overall: The collaborator samples originated in the United States, Italy and Spain and spanned the acute and convalescent phases of COVID-19. The sample metadata nearly always contained a de-identified subject ID, COVID-19 status, age in years and sex. The samples were drawn from the first 160 participants of the ongoing ImmuneRACE study and from 950 to 1,500 subjects provided by 6 global collaborators. The repertoires were released in a freely available public database intended as a resource for research on the immune response to SARS-CoV-2. The prospective study material was composed of cDNA or gDNA derived from T cells, B-cell-depleted T cells, or PBMCs. HLA class I and class II types, where available, came from metadata supplied by the sample provider rather than from assay-based typing. Deeply sampled blood TCRbeta repertoires from subjects exposed to, actively infected with, or recovered from COVID-19 were included in the dataset.

TCRbeta CDR3 regions were amplified from genomic DNA by means of the immunoSEQ Assay, a bias-controlled multiplex PCR. Processing in the source paper ran as follows. The number of nucleated cells in each sample was estimated from the amplification of reference gene primers within the assay. To quantify the absolute abundance of each unique TCRbeta CDR3 rearrangement, sequence reads were collapsed and filtered. For each sample, productive Simpson clonality was calculated by taking the square root of Simpson's diversity index across productive rearrangements. TCRdb retrieved this table from immuneACCESS and kept in-frame rearrangements only. Not all clones are present; in checked studies, unresolved V genes account for under half, and no reason is known for the remainder. V, J and clone size are taken as reported in that table, and D and trimming were inferred from the DNA itself. The sample table records approximately 120,000 clones; 85% to 90% of these occur just once. The ten largest clonotypes hold 3.2% of the sample.

As to this clone: What this receptor recognizes is not known. Base quality data are lacking; no much larger clone is found one base away.

One collaborating source in Seattle enrolled patients during active infection and followed them longitudinally through the course of disease. Each collaborating institution followed its own protocols to collect whole blood in K2EDTA tubes. Collaborator samples were shipped for TCRbeta analysis as frozen whole blood, isolated PBMCs, or DNA extracted from either sample type. The paper as a whole reports these results and caveats: The quantity of clinical and demographic metadata differed by source and by participant and was supplied without curation.

Germline trimming: 7 bases from V, 1 base from J; junction bases outside gene matches: 7. Looking up the germline V gene yields CDR1 SNHLY and CDR2 FYNNEI. The CDR3, cysteine through phenylalanine, is 14 amino acids long. Solely the CDR3 DNA is kept, with 42 bases framed from the first base. This TCR was recovered from a woman aged 80 or older with COVID-19, enrolled during active disease. Sequencing used peripheral blood. The chain is made from TRBV2 and TRBJ2-7, with 7 central nucleotides matching TRBD2. The CDR3 region: CASTVDGGSYEQYF. The sequenced DNA: TGTGCCAGCACTGTGGACGGGGGGTCCTACGAGCAGTACTTC. Reference TRBV2 and TRBJ2-7 proteins supply the regions before and after the CDR3; the full variable domain is: EPEVTQTPSHQVTQMGQEVILRCVPISNHLYFYWYRQILGQKVEFLVSFYNNEISEKSEIFDDQFSVERPDGSNFTLKIRSTKLEDSAMYFCASTVDGGSYEQYFGPGTRLTVT.